These T cell receptor beta chains were read from a single sample in a study of human T cells and chemical hapten exposure. TCRdb processed the RACE reads anew with MiXCR; each CDR3 protein has one entry. Among about 53,000 distinct CDR3 sequences, approximately 9.9% were seen once, and the ten largest hold approximately 9.9%. The source was whole blood, collected in connection with sensitization to the hapten diphenylcyclopropenone (DPC). These receptors came from a man aged 40-49 years with alopecia areata. Some clones in this sample may be carry-over from other donors' samples. Both conserved end residues are part of each CDR3. The D gene is left open where the match is weak. Size values are once, few and many counts, or a class for expanded clones, and some rows have none.

>TRBJ2-7|TRBD2|many|TRBV29-1
CSVVPGRDEQYF
TGCAGCGTTGTTCCTGGGAGGGACGAGCAGTACTTC
>TRBJ2-4|.|many|TRBV7-9
CASSSGLKNIQYF
TGTGCCAGCAGCTCGGGACTCAAAAACATTCAGTACTTC
>TRBJ2-2|.|many|TRBV6-2/TRBV6-3
CASSATAGELFF
TGTGCCAGCAGTGCGACTGCCGGGGAGCTGTTTTTT
>TRBJ2-2|.|many|TRBV7-2
CASSLTRGPGELFF
TGTGCCAGCAGCCTTACCCGAGGTCCCGGGGAGCTGTTTTTT
>TRBJ2-7|TRBD2|few|TRBV20-1
CSARELAGGDYEQYF
TGCAGTGCTAGAGAACTAGCGGGAGGGGATTACGAGCAGTACTTC
>TRBJ2-3|.|.|TRBV14
CASSRDSTTDTQYF
TGTGCCAGCAGCCGGGACTCCACCACAGATACGCAGTATTTT
>TRBJ2-6|TRBD2|.|TRBV5-1
CASSLAGGSSGANVLTF
TGCGCCAGCAGCTTGGCGGGAGGGAGCTCTGGGGCCAACGTCCTGACTTTC
>TRBJ1-2|TRBD1|few|TRBV12-3/TRBV12-4
CASTMSRTGPYGYTF
TGTGCCAGCACAATGTCCCGGACAGGACCCTATGGCTACACCTTC
>TRBJ2-7|.|many|TRBV7-6
CASSLMDTVTPHEQYF
TGTGCCAGCAGCCTGATGGACACCGTTACCCCCCACGAGCAGTACTTC
>TRBJ2-5|TRBD2|.|TRBV11-2
CASSPRASGRNQETQYF
TGTGCCAGCAGCCCGCGAGCTAGCGGGAGGAACCAAGAGACCCAGTACTTC
>TRBJ1-5|.|many|TRBV20-1
CSASRGPIENQPQHF
TGCAGTGCTAGCCGGGGGCCAATTGAAAATCAGCCCCAGCATTTT
>TRBJ1-4|.|few|TRBV28
CASFKGRINEKLFF
TGTGCCAGCTTTAAGGGGCGTATTAATGAAAAACTGTTTTTT
>TRBJ2-1|TRBD2|.|TRBV19
CASSRTSGRPYNEQFF
TGTGCCAGTAGTAGGACTAGCGGGAGACCCTACAATGAGCAGTTCTTC
>TRBJ2-7|TRBD1|many|TRBV28
CASAGDRAGNEQYF
TGTGCCAGCGCCGGGGACAGGGCCGGGAACGAGCAGTACTTC
>TRBJ2-7|TRBD2|many|TRBV12-3/TRBV12-4
CASSPRTSGLYEQYF
TGTGCCAGCAGTCCCCGGACTAGCGGACTATACGAGCAGTACTTC
>TRBJ2-5|.|few|TRBV20-1
CSARDKFRELQETQYF
TGCAGTGCTAGAGATAAGTTCCGGGAACTCCAAGAGACCCAGTACTTC
>TRBJ2-1|TRBD2|many|TRBV7-3
CASSAGLAGGRFNEQFF
TGTGCCAGCAGCGCGGGACTAGCGGGAGGAAGGTTCAATGAGCAGTTCTTC
>TRBJ2-7|TRBD2|.|TRBV3-1
CASSHGTRGEQYF
TGTGCCAGCAGCCACGGGACTAGGGGCGAGCAGTACTTC
>TRBJ1-1|.|.|TRBV25-1
CASSELRGRHTEAFF
TGTGCCAGCAGTGAATTGCGGGGGCGACACACTGAAGCTTTCTTT
>TRBJ2-1|.|.|TRBV29-1
CSVRWRGRVMMNEQFF
TGCAGCGTCCGGTGGCGGGGCAGAGTTATGATGAATGAGCAGTTCTTC
>TRBJ1-2|.|.|TRBV11-2
CASSLEANYGYTF
TGTGCCAGCAGCTTAGAGGCCAACTATGGCTACACCTTC
>TRBJ2-7|.|few|TRBV7-2
CASSLERRTFSYEQYF
TGTGCCAGCAGCTTAGAGAGGAGGACCTTCTCCTACGAGCAGTACTTC
>TRBJ2-5|TRBD2|few|TRBV7-9
CASSAPERGVETQYF
TGTGCCAGCAGCGCCCCGGAACGGGGGGTAGAGACCCAGTACTTC
>TRBJ2-4|.|many|TRBV7-3
CASSLTFNRFTQVAKNIQYF
TGTGCCAGCAGCTTAACCTTTAACCGGTTCACCCAGGTCGCCAAAAACATTCAGTACTTC
>TRBJ2-2|TRBD2|.|TRBV7-3
CASSPSGRSGELFF
TGTGCCAGCAGCCCTAGCGGGAGGTCCGGGGAGCTGTTTTTT
>TRBJ1-3|.|.|TRBV6-5
CASSYGIQSSGNTIYF
TGTGCCAGCAGTTACGGAATCCAGAGCTCTGGAAACACCATATATTTT
>TRBJ1-1|.|few|TRBV15
CATSRDEGLTEAFF
TGTGCCACCAGCAGAGATGAGGGCCTCACTGAAGCTTTCTTT
>TRBJ2-7|.|.|TRBV7-6
CASSVSGVDEQYF
TGTGCCAGCAGCGTATCTGGGGTCGACGAGCAGTACTTC
>TRBJ1-6|.|few|TRBV5-1
CASSLITGNSPLHF
TGCGCCAGCAGCTTGATTACAGGGAATTCACCCCTCCACTTT
>TRBJ2-7|TRBD1|.|TRBV9
CASSVALRQGEDEQYF
TGTGCCAGCAGCGTAGCTCTGCGACAGGGGGAAGACGAGCAGTACTTC
>TRBJ1-1|.|.|TRBV18
CASSPSRGTTEAFF
TGTGCCAGCTCACCCTCCAGGGGTACCACTGAAGCTTTCTTT
>TRBJ2-1|.|.|TRBV29-1
CSVERSGLYNEQFF
TGCAGCGTTGAGAGGTCGGGACTCTACAATGAGCAGTTCTTC
>TRBJ1-5|.|few|TRBV30
CAWSADSNQPQHF
TGTGCCTGGAGTGCAGATAGCAATCAGCCCCAGCATTTT
>TRBJ2-2|.|many|TRBV10-1
CASTGAVENTGDLFF
TGCGCCAGCACCGGGGCGGTCGAGAACACCGGGGACCTGTTTTTT
>TRBJ2-2|TRBD1|many|TRBV9
CASSPRTGWNTGELFF
TGTGCCAGCAGCCCCCGGACAGGCTGGAACACCGGGGAGCTGTTTTTT
>TRBJ2-7|.|.|TRBV5-5
CASSSNVEKSTYEQYF
TGTGCCAGCAGCTCCAATGTGGAGAAATCCACCTACGAGCAGTACTTC
>TRBJ2-2|TRBD2|few|TRBV7-2
CASSLWGGTGELFF
TGTGCCAGCAGCTTATGGGGGGGCACCGGGGAGCTGTTTTTT
>TRBJ2-7|.|.|TRBV27
CASSSQTETLF
TGTGCCAGCAGTTCCCAGACAGAAACCTTATTC
>TRBJ2-7|TRBD1|.|TRBV27
CASSQGTGPTYEQYF
TGTGCCAGCAGTCAAGGGACAGGGCCTACCTACGAGCAGTACTTC
>TRBJ2-3|TRBD2|many|TRBV11-2
CASSFYLGLAGQRDTQYF
TGTGCCAGCAGCTTCTACCTGGGACTAGCGGGCCAGAGGGATACGCAGTATTTT
>TRBJ2-3|TRBD1|many|TRBV7-2
CASSLGQGGTDTQYF
TGTGCCAGCAGCCTGGGACAGGGGGGGACAGATACGCAGTATTTT
>TRBJ1-1|TRBD1|many|TRBV18
CASSPRQGITEAFF
TGTGCCAGCTCACCCCGACAGGGGATTACTGAAGCTTTCTTT
>TRBJ2-3|.|many|TRBV3-1
CASSQEASGTDTQYF
TGTGCCAGCAGCCAAGAGGCTAGCGGCACAGATACGCAGTATTTT
>TRBJ2-1|.|.|TRBV19
CASSISGISYNEQFF
TGTGCCAGTAGTATATCAGGGATCTCCTACAATGAGCAGTTCTTC
>TRBJ2-7|.|.|TRBV7-2
CASSLARGYEQYF
TGTGCCAGCAGCTTAGCCCGTGGCTACGAGCAGTACTTC
>TRBJ2-1|TRBD2|.|TRBV20-1
CSAVRTSGNEQFF
TGCAGTGCTGTTAGGACTAGCGGAAATGAGCAGTTCTTC
>TRBJ2-1|.|once|TRBV7-8
CASSLGTRSSYNEQFF
TGTGCCAGCAGCTTAGGGACAAGGTCGTCCTACAATGAGCAGTTCTTC